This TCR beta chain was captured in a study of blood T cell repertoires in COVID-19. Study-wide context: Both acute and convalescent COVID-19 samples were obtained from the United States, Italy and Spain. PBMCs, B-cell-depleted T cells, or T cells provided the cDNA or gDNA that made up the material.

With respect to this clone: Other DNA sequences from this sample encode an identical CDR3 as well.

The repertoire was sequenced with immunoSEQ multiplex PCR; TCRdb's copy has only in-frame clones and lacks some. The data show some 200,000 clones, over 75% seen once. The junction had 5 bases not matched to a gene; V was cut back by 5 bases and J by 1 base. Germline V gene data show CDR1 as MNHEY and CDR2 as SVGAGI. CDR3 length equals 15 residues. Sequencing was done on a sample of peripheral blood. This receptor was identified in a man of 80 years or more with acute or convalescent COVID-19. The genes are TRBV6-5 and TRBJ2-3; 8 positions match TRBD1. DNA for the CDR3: TGTGCCAGCAGTACCCCGGGACAGGGCACAGATACGCAGTATTTT. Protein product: CASSTPGQGTDTQYF.